The text below deals with one T cell receptor beta chain. Vbeta (60) and Jbeta (13) primers were used in the PCR. Data came from immunoSEQ multiplex PCR; TCRdb stores just in-frame clones and leaves some out. The sample lists about 150,000 clones; approximately 79% were seen once. The data are from a study of cytomegalovirus exposure and HLA in healthy donors. J lost 4 bases, V lost 0 bases, and 5 bases had no gene match. CDR1 and CDR2 from the germline V gene are LNHNV and YYDKDF (reference sequence). CDR3 size: 17 residues. The sample taken for sequencing was PBMCs. The receptor was derived from a man aged 50-59 years in good health and CMV-seropositive. This chain joins TRBV15 and TRBJ2-2; 10 nucleotides align to TRBD2. The CDR3 bases are TGTGCCACCAGCAGAGATAGGGAGCGGGGGGGCACCGGGGAGCTGTTTTTT. This gives the protein CATSRDRERGGTGELFF.